These T cell receptor beta chains were read from a single sample in a study of cytomegalovirus exposure and HLA in healthy donors. Some clones are missing from TCRdb's copy, which holds only in-frame ones; the method was immunoSEQ multiplex PCR. The sample lists 200,000 to 300,000 clones, 90% occurring once. The sample was PBMCs. These TCRs come from a woman in her thirties in good health and CMV-seronegative. CDR3s include the opening cysteine and the closing phenylalanine or tryptophan. The D gene is left open where the match is weak. Not every row has a clone size; where given, it reads once, few, many or a size class.

v_call	clone_size	j_call	d_call	cdr3_aa	cdr3_nt
TRBV27	NA	TRBJ2-1	NA	CASSFVSGSEQFF	TGTGCCAGCAGTTTCGTTTCGGGCTCTGAGCAGTTCTTC
TRBV29-1	NA	TRBJ2-3	TRBD2	CSVRGSGLAGGVADTQYF	TGCAGCGTTCGAGGGTCGGGGCTAGCGGGAGGTGTGGCAGATACGCAGTATTTT
TRBV5-1	NA	TRBJ2-2	NA	CASSLGQPTANTGELFF	TGCGCCAGCAGCTTAGGACAGCCGACCGCGAACACCGGGGAGCTGTTTTTT
TRBV7-7	NA	TRBJ1-1	NA	CASSFLPNTEAFF	TGTGCCAGCAGCTTTCTTCCGAACACTGAAGCTTTCTTT
TRBV6-6	NA	TRBJ1-1	NA	CASSYSTNYYEAAFF	TGTGCCAGCAGTTACTCCACAAACTACTACGAGGCGGCTTTCTTT
TRBV28	NA	TRBJ2-7	TRBD2	CASSFRGLASYEQYF	TGTGCCAGCAGTTTCCGGGGACTAGCATCCTACGAGCAGTACTTC
TRBV7-9	NA	TRBJ2-7	TRBD2	CASSHASGSSYEQYF	TGTGCCAGCAGCCACGCTAGCGGGAGCTCCTACGAGCAGTACTTC
TRBV28	NA	TRBJ1-5	TRBD1	CASSSPIGQGGNQPQHF	TGTGCCAGCAGTTCCCCCATTGGACAGGGCGGCAATCAGCCCCAGCATTTT
TRBV5-1	once	TRBJ2-7	NA	CASSLSAPSQGLESYEQYF	TGCGCCAGCAGCTTGTCGGCCCCGTCTCAAGGTCTCGAATCCTACGAGCAGTACTTC
TRBV6-1	NA	TRBJ2-7	NA	CATHPWAGRDEQYF	TGTGCCACCCACCCTTGGGCAGGGCGGGACGAGCAGTACTTC
TRBV28	NA	TRBJ2-7	NA	CASRQEHKRGTNYEQYF	TGTGCCAGCAGGCAGGAACATAAAAGGGGTACTAACTACGAGCAGTACTTC
TRBV4-3	NA	TRBJ2-2	NA	CASSQDRMTGELFF	TGCGCCAGCAGCCAAGATCGAATGACCGGGGAGCTGTTTTTT
TRBV5-4	NA	TRBJ2-7	TRBD2	CASSFRGSSPREQYF	TGTGCCAGCAGCTTCCGCGGGAGTTCCCCGAGGGAGCAGTACTTC
TRBV5-6	once	TRBJ2-5	TRBD1	CASSLDSGTGGIGETQYF	TGTGCCAGCAGCTTGGATTCCGGGACAGGGGGCATCGGAGAGACCCAGTACTTC
TRBV13	NA	TRBJ2-2	TRBD2	CASGSGRSGELFF	TGTGCCAGCGGTAGCGGGAGAAGCGGGGAGCTGTTTTTT
TRBV30	once	TRBJ1-4	NA	CAWSKGGGNEKLFF	TGTGCCTGGAGTAAAGGCGGGGGTAATGAAAAACTGTTTTTT
TRBV6-1	NA	TRBJ2-1	TRBD2	CASRPGGSGTNEQFF	TGTGCCAGCAGGCCCGGCGGTAGCGGGACCAATGAGCAGTTCTTC
TRBV6-5	NA	TRBJ1-4	NA	CASRQGINEKLFF	TGTGCCAGCAGGCAGGGGATTAATGAAAAACTGTTTTTT
TRBV7-6	NA	TRBJ2-3	TRBD1	CASSLGRPTGVDTQYF	TGTGCCAGCAGCTTAGGACGACCGACAGGGGTAGATACGCAGTATTTT
TRBV5-1	NA	TRBJ2-7	TRBD2	CASSFGTGGSYEQYF	TGCGCCAGCAGCTTCGGGACGGGAGGCTCCTACGAGCAGTACTTC
TRBV28	NA	TRBJ2-3	TRBD2	CASSLSGTSGNTDTQYF	TGTGCCAGCAGTTTATCGGGGACTAGCGGAAACACAGATACGCAGTATTTT
TRBV27	NA	TRBJ2-1	NA	CASSLGAGTFSGEQFF	TGTGCCAGCAGTTTAGGGGCCGGGACATTCAGCGGTGAGCAGTTCTTC
TRBV28	NA	TRBJ1-5	TRBD1	CASKKQGASNQPQHF	TGTGCCAGCAAGAAACAGGGGGCTAGCAATCAGCCCCAGCATTTT
TRBV4-3	NA	TRBJ2-5	NA	CASSQGSGFQETQYF	TGCGCCAGCAGCCAAGGGAGTGGCTTCCAAGAGACCCAGTACTTC
TRBV5-6	NA	TRBJ2-3	NA	CASSRKSGSDTQYF	TGTGCCAGCAGCCGAAAGTCGGGATCAGATACGCAGTATTTT
TRBV6-5	NA	TRBJ2-7	NA	CASSYSTATSTYEQYF	TGTGCCAGCAGTTACTCGACCGCCACTAGCACCTACGAGCAGTACTTC
TRBV19	NA	TRBJ1-2	TRBD1	CASSIEARGGVTGYTF	TGTGCCAGTAGTATAGAGGCGCGAGGGGGCGTCACTGGCTACACCTTC